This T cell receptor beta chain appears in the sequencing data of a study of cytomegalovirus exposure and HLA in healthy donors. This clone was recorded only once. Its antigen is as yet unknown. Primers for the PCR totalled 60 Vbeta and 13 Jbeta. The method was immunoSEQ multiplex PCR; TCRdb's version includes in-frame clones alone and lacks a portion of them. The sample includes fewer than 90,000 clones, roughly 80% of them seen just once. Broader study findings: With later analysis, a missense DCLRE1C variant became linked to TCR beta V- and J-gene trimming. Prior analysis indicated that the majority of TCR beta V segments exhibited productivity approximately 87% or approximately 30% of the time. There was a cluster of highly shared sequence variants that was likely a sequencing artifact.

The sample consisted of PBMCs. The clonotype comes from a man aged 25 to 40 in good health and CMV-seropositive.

The DNA for the CDR3 is TGCGCCAGCAGCCAAGATGGCACAGGGCTGGAGGAGACCCAGTACTTC. Amino acid sequence: CASSQDGTGLEETQYF. The rearrangement links TRBV4-3 to TRBJ2-5; D is possibly TRBD1 (6 bases). Trimming shortened V by 0 bases and J by 5 bases, and 16 bases separated the two germline ends. CDR1 LGHNA and CDR2 YSLEER come from the germline V gene. This CDR3 region has 16 residues.